This TCR beta chain originates from a study of T cell responses to AZD1222 COVID-19 vaccine. Study outcomes and limitations: None of the repertoires were sampled until the peak T cell response had passed. With two AZD1222 doses given, Spike-specific TCR breadth and depth both rose.

Comment on this clone: No antigen is known for it.

Assay: immunoSEQ multiplex PCR; the TCRdb copy retains only in-frame clones and omits some. In the table there are under 150,000 clones, approximately 90% of which are singletons. This TCR came from an adult in good health. The source material was peripheral blood, sampled on day 0 of AZD1222 vaccination.

The CDR3 sequence is CASSAWDRHYQPQHF. The CDR3 DNA reads TGTGCCAGCAGCGCTTGGGACAGACACTATCAGCCCCAGCATTTT. This chain connects TRBV5-6 to TRBJ1-5; 7 nucleotides agree with TRBD1. Germline trimming cut 4 bases from V and 5 bases from J; bases unmatched to any gene: 9. Germline V lookup: CDR1 SGHDT, CDR2 YYEEEE. CDR3 length: 15 residues.